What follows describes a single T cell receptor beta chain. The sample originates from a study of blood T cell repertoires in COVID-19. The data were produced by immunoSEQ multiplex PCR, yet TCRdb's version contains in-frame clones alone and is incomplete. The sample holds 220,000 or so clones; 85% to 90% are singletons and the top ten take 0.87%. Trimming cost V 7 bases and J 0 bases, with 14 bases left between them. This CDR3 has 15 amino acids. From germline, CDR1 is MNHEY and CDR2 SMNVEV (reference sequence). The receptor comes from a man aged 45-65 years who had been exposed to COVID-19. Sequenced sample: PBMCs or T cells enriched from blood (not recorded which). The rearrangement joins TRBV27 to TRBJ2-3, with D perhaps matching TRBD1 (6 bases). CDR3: CASINRAASTDTQYF. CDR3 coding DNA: TGTGCCAGCATTAACAGGGCAGCTAGCACAGATACGCAGTATTTT.